A selection of T cell receptor beta chains follows, all from one sample in a study of memory CD4+ T cells and cytomegalovirus serostatus. Assay used: immunoSEQ multiplex PCR; TCRdb lists only in-frame clones, some missing. Found here are roughly 49,000 clones, about 79% of them singletons; the top ten hold 0.5% to 0.6%. Sequencing was performed on memory CD4+ T cells from blood. These receptors came from an adult in good health and CMV-seronegative. Both conserved end residues are trimmed from each CDR3. Expanded clones get a size class; other rows say once, few or many, or leave the size out.

v_call: TRBV7-2; clone_size: -; j_call: TRBJ2-3; cdr3_aa: ASSPVAGTSVHTQY
v_call: TRBV5-1; clone_size: once; j_call: TRBJ2-3; cdr3_aa: ASSLDRVGADTQY
v_call: TRBV11-2; clone_size: -; j_call: TRBJ1-1; cdr3_aa: ASRRAAAESTEAF
v_call: TRBV19; clone_size: -; j_call: TRBJ1-2; cdr3_aa: ASTVQRGASGYT
v_call: TRBV6-1; clone_size: -; j_call: TRBJ2-5; cdr3_aa: ASTRDRQETQY
v_call: TRBV2; clone_size: -; j_call: TRBJ2-3; cdr3_aa: ASSASGTRATDTQY
v_call: TRBV6-5; clone_size: medium-sized; j_call: TRBJ1-5; cdr3_aa: ASSYPNSNQPQH
v_call: TRBV5-8; clone_size: -; j_call: TRBJ1-2; cdr3_aa: ASSRQIPNYGYT
v_call: TRBV28; clone_size: -; j_call: TRBJ1-1; cdr3_aa: ASSFQTLEAF
v_call: TRBV12-5; clone_size: once; j_call: TRBJ1-6; cdr3_aa: ASGFTGSPLH
v_call: TRBV10-3; clone_size: -; j_call: TRBJ2-7; cdr3_aa: ATRSSGPYEQY
v_call: TRBV5-1; clone_size: -; j_call: TRBJ1-3; cdr3_aa: ASSLGGITGNTIY
v_call: TRBV2; clone_size: -; j_call: TRBJ1-1; cdr3_aa: ATGTSF
v_call: TRBV19; clone_size: -; j_call: TRBJ1-5; cdr3_aa: ASAVGFSNQPQH
v_call: TRBV5-1; clone_size: -; j_call: TRBJ1-6; cdr3_aa: ASSLLGQSNSPLH
v_call: TRBV5-4; clone_size: -; j_call: TRBJ2-3; cdr3_aa: ASSWKRSGGTDTQY
v_call: TRBV6-1; clone_size: -; j_call: TRBJ2-2; cdr3_aa: ASHRTAANTGELF
v_call: TRBV27; clone_size: -; j_call: TRBJ1-4; cdr3_aa: ASSPDTRRSEKLF
v_call: TRBV5-1; clone_size: few; j_call: TRBJ2-7; cdr3_aa: ASSPRLAGVYEQY
v_call: TRBV21-1; clone_size: -; j_call: TRBJ2-7; cdr3_aa: ASSADSGRTPYEQY
v_call: TRBV11-2; clone_size: -; j_call: TRBJ2-7; cdr3_aa: ASSYPLGGAIEQY
v_call: TRBV13; clone_size: once; j_call: TRBJ1-5; cdr3_aa: ASSQTGKDQPQH
v_call: TRBV5-5; clone_size: -; j_call: TRBJ1-6; cdr3_aa: ASSSQGDGRIDNSPLH
v_call: TRBV6-4; clone_size: -; j_call: TRBJ2-2; cdr3_aa: ASSVNGLAGGAGELF